The following is a TCR beta chain sequence with its context. Its antigen is as yet unknown. Unstimulated regulatory T cells (CD4+CD25+CD127-), CD4+CD25- non-regulatory cells, CD4 and CD8 cells were FACS-sorted from thawed PBMCs. Germline CDR1 MGHRA, CDR2 YSYEKL. The length of the CDR3 is 13 residues. Trimming stripped 0 bases from V and 5 bases from J, with 7 bases between. This sample is part of a study of Tregs in tolerant kidney transplant recipients. Study details: Mixed chimerism was transient after nonmyeloablative marrow transplants from related graft donors.

The repertoire was sequenced with immunoSEQ multiplex PCR; TCRdb's copy has only in-frame clones and lacks some. The table includes 75,000 to 85,000 clones, approximately 90% detected once. Overall study results and limits: Some patients' samples used different primers over time, so nucleotide sequences weren't comparable.

This chain joins TRBV4-1 and TRBJ2-5, with D unresolved. The receptor comes from a human donor who received a combined kidney and bone marrow transplant. Sequencing used Tregs from blood, obtained before the transplant. CDR3 sequence reads: CASSQDHAETQYF. The CDR3 DNA is TGCGCCAGCAGCCAAGATCATGCGGAGACCCAGTACTTC.